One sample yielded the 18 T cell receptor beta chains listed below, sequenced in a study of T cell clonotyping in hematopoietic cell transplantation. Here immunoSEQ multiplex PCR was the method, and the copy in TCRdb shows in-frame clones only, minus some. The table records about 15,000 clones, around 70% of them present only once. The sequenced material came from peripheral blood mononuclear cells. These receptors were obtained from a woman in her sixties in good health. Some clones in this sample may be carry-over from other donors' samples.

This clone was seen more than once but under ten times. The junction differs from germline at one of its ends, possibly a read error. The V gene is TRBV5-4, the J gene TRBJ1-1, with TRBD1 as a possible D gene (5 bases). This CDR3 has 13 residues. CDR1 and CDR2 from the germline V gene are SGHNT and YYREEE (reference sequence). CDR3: CASSLGGNPEAFF. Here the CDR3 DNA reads TGTGCCAGCAGCCTTGGGGGGAACCCTGAAGCTTTCTTT.

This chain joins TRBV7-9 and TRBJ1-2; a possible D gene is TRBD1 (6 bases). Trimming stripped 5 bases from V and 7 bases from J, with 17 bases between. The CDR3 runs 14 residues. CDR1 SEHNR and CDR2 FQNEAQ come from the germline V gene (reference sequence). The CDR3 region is CASSRQVLYGGYTF. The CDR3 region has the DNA TGTGCCAGCAGCCGACAGGTTCTTTATGGTGGCTACACCTTC.

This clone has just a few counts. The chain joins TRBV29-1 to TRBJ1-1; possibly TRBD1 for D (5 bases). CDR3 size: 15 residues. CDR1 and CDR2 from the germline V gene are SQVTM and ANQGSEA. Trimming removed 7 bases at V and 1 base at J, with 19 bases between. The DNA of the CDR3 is TGCAGCGCCGAGGGCAGGGAAGATGGGAACACTGAAGCTTTCTTT. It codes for CSAEGREDGNTEAFF.

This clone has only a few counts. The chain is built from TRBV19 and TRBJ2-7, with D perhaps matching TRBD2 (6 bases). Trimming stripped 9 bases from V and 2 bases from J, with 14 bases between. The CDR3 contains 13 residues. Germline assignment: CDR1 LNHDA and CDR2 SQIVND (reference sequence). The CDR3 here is CASGTGETYEQYF. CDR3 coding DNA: TGTGCCAGCGGGACGGGGGAAACCTACGAGCAGTACTTC.

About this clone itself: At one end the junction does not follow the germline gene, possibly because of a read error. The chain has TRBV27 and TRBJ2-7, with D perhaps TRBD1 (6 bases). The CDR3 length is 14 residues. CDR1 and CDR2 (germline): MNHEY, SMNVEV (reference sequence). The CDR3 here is CASSLSGTPYEQYF. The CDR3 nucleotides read TGTGCCAGCAGTCTATCGGGGACACCCTACGAGCAGTACTTC.

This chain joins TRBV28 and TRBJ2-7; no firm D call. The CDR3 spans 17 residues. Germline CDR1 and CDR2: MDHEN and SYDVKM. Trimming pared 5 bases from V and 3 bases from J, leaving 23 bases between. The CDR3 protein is CASSSFYTDLGGYEQYF. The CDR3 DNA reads TGTGCCAGCAGTAGTTTTTATACGGACCTGGGCGGCTACGAGCAGTACTTC.

CDR3 sequence reads: CASSLQGGNQPQHF. The CDR3 DNA reads TGCGCCAGCAGCCTTCAGGGTGGCAATCAGCCCCAGCATTTT. The J gene is TRBJ1-5, the V gene TRBV4-1; perhaps TRBD1 as D (5 bases). Germline V gene data show CDR1 as MGHRA and CDR2 as YSYEKL. V lost 4 bases, J lost 2 bases, and 9 bases lay in between. The CDR3 loop spans 14 amino acids.

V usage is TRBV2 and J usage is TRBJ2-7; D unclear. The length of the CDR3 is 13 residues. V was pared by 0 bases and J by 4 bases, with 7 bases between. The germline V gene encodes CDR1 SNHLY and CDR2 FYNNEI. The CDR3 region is CASSEAGRYEQYF. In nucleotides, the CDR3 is TGTGCCAGCAGTGAAGCAGGCAGATACGAGCAGTACTTC.

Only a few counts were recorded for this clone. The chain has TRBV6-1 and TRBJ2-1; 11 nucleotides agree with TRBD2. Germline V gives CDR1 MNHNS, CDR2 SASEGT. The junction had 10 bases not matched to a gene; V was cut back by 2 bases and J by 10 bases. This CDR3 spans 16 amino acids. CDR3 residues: CASSELRLAGRDEQFF. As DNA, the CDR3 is TGTGCCAGCAGTGAACTGCGACTAGCGGGGAGAGACGAGCAGTTCTTC.

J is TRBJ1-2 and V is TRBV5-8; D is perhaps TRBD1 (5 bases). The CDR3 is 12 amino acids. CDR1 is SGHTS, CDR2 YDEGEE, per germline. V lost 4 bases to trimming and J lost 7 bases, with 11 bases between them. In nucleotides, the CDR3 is TGTGCCAGCAGCACTGACAGTCCTGGCTACACCTTC. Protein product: CASSTDSPGYTF.

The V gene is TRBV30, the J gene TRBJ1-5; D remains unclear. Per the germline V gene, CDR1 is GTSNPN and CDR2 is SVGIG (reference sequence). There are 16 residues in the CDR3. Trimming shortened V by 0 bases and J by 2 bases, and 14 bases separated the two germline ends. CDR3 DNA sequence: TGTGCCTGGAGTGTCGGGCATTGGGTGGGCAATCAGCCCCAGCATTTT. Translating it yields CAWSVGHWVGNQPQHF.

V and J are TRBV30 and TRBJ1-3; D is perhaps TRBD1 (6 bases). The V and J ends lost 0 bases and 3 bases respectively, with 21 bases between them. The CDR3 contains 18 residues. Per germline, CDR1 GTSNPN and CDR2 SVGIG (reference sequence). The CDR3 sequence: CAWSVRQGPAFFGNTIYF. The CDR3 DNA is TGTGCCTGGAGTGTACGTCAGGGGCCAGCGTTTTTTGGAAACACCATATATTTT.

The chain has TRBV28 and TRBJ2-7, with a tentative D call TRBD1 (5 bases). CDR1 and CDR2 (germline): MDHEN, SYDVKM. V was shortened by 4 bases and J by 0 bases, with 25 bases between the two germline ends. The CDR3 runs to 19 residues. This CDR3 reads CASSSLSDWGENLSYEQYF. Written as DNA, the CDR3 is TGTGCCAGCAGTTCTCTCTCCGACTGGGGCGAAAACCTCTCCTACGAGCAGTACTTC.

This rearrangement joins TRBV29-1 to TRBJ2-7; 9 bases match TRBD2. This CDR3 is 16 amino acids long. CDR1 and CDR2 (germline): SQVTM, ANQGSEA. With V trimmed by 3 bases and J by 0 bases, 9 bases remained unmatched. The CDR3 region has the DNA TGCAGCGTTGACGGCGTGGCGGGAGGGCCCTCCTACGAGCAGTACTTC. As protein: CSVDGVAGGPSYEQYF.

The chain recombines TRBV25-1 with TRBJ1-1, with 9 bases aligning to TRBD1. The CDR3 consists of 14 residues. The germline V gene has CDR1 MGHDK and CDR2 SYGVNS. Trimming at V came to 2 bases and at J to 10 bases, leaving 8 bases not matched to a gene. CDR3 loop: CASSEPGTGPVAFF. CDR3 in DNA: TGTGCCAGCAGTGAACCCGGGACAGGGCCTGTAGCTTTCTTT.

The CDR3 spells CASSIPGLEDYEQYF. The CDR3 region has the DNA TGTGCCAGCAGTATCCCGGGACTAGAAGACTACGAGCAGTACTTC. This chain connects TRBV28 to TRBJ2-7; 8 nucleotides align to TRBD2. Germline CDR1 and CDR2: MDHEN and SYDVKM. There are 15 residues in the CDR3. J was trimmed by 3 bases and V by 5 bases; bases with no gene match: 9.

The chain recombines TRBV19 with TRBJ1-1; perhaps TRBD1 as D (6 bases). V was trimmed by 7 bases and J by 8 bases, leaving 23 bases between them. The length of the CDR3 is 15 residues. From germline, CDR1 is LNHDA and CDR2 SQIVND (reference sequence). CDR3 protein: CASNETRGLGGEAFF. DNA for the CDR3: TGTGCCAGTAACGAGACGAGGGGACTGGGGGGCGAAGCTTTCTTT.

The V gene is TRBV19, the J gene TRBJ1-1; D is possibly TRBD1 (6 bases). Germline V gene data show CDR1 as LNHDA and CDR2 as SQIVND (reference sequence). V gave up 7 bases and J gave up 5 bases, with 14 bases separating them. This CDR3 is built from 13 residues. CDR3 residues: CASNTGSGTEAFF. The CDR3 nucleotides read TGTGCCAGTAATACAGGGTCGGGAACTGAAGCTTTCTTT.